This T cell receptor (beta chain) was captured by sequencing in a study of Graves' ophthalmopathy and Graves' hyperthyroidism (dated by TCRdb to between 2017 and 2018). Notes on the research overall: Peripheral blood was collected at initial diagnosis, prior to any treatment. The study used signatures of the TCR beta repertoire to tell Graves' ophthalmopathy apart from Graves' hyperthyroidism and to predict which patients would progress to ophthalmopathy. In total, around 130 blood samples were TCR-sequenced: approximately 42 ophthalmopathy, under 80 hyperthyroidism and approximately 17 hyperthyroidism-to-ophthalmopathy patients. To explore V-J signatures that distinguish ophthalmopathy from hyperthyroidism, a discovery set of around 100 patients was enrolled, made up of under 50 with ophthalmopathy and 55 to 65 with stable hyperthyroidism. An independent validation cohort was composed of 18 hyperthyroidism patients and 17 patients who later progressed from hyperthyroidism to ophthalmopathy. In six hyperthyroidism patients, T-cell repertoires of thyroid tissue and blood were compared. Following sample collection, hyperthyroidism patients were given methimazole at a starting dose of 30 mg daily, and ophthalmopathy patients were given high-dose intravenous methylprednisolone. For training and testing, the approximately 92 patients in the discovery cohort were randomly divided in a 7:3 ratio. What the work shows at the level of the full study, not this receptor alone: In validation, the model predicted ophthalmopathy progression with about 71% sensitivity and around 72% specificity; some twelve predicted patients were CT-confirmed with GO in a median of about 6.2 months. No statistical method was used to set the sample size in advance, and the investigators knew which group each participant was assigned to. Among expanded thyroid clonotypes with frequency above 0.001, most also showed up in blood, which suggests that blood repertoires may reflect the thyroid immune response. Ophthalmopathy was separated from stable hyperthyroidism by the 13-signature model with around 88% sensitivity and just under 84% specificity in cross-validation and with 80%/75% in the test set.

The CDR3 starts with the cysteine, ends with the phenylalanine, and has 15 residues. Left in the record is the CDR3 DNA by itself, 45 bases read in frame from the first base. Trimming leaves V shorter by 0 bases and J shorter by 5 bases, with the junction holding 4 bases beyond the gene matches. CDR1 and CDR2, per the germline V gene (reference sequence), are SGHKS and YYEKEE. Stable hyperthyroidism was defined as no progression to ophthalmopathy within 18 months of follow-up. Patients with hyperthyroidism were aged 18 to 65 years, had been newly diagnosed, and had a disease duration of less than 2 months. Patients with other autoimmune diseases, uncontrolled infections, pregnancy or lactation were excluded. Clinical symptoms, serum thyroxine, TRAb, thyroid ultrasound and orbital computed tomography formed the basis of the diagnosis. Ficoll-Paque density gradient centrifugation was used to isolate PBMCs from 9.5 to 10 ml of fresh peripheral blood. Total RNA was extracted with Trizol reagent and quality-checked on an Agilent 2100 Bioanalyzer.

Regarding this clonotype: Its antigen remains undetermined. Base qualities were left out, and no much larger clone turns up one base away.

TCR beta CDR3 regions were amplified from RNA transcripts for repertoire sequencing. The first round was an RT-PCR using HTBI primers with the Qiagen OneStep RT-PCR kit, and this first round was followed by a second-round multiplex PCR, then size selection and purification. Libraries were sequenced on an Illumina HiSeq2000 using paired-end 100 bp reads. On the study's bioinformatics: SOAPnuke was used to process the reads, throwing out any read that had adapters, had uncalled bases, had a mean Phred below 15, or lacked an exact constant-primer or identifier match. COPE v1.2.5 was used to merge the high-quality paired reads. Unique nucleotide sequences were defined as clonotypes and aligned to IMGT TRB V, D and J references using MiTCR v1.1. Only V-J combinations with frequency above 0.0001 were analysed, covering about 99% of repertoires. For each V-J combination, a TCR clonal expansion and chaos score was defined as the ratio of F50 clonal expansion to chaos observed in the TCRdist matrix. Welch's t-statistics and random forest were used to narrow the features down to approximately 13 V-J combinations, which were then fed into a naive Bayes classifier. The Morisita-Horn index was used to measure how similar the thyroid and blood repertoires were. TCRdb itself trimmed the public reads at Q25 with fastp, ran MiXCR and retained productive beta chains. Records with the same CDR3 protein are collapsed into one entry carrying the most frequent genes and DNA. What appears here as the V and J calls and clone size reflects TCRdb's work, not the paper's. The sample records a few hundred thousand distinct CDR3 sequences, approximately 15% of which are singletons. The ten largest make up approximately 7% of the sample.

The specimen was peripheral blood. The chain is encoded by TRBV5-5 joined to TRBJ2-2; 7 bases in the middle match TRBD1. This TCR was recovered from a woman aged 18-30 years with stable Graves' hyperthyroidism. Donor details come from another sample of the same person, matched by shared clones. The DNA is TGTGCCAGCAGCTTGGAGGGGGCGGAAACCGGGGAGCTGTTTTTT. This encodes CASSLEGAETGELFF.